Sequencing of this T cell receptor beta chain was carried out in a study of blood T cell repertoires in COVID-19. Assay used: immunoSEQ multiplex PCR; TCRdb lists only in-frame clones, some missing. The sample includes 310,000 or so clones, about 93% of them seen just once. V lost 0 bases, J lost 5 bases, and 6 bases lay in between. The CDR3 consists of 14 residues. CDR1 SGHKS and CDR2 YYEKEE come from the germline V gene (reference sequence). Sequencing was done on a sample of PBMCs or T cells enriched from blood (not recorded which). The receptor was isolated from a woman in her twenties or thirties who had recovered from COVID-19. The chain joins TRBV5-5 to TRBJ1-6; the D is unclear. CDR3 sequence (DNA): TGTGCCAGCAGCTTGGACAGAAATAATTCACCCCTCCACTTT. This gives the protein CASSLDRNNSPLHF.